Listed below are T cell receptor beta chains from one sample, sequenced in a study of T cells after yellow fever vaccination. MiXCR, applied by TCRdb to the 5' RACE reads, yields one record per CDR3 protein. Of some 500,000 distinct CDR3 sequences detected, roughly 13% appear once; the ten largest clones hold over 12%. This specimen consisted of PBMCs, obtained on the day of the yellow fever booster vaccination. The receptors were gathered from a man aged 25-45 years who received the YFV17D yellow fever vaccine. The CDR3 runs from the conserved cysteine through the conserved F or W. D genes are given only for firm matches. Size values are once, few and many counts, or a class for expanded clones, and some rows have none.

>few|TRBJ2-7|TRBV7-2|TRBD2
CASSLFGGSGYEQYF
TGTGCCAGCAGCTTATTTGGCGGGAGTGGCTACGAGCAGTACTTC
>NA|TRBJ2-5|TRBV11-2|NA
CASSPSRGQSETQYF
TGTGCCAGCAGCCCCAGTCGTGGGCAGTCAGAGACCCAGTACTTC
>NA|TRBJ2-1|TRBV20-1|TRBD2
CSATGTSGGIEQFF
TGCAGTGCTACAGGGACTAGCGGGGGTATAGAGCAGTTCTTC
>NA|TRBJ2-7|TRBV5-1|NA
CASSLGGTLGEQYF
TGCGCCAGCAGCTTGGGTGGGACTCTTGGGGAGCAGTACTTC
>few|TRBJ1-1|TRBV25-1|NA
CASSELAGANTEAFF
TGTGCCAGCAGTGAATTGGCAGGGGCTAACACTGAAGCTTTCTTT
>few|TRBJ2-1|TRBV20-1|TRBD1
CSAPDRAGLHEQFF
TGCAGTGCGCCGGACAGGGCTGGGTTGCATGAGCAGTTCTTC
>NA|TRBJ2-3|TRBV24-1|NA
CATGPSSSTDTQYF
TGTGCCACGGGCCCGAGCAGCAGCACAGATACGCAGTATTTT
>few|TRBJ1-1|TRBV5-1|NA
CASSLGQSVTEAFF
TGCGCCAGCAGCTTGGGGCAGTCGGTCACTGAAGCTTTCTTT
>few|TRBJ2-1|TRBV12-3/TRBV12-4|TRBD2
CASTRPGRELTNEQFF
TGTGCCAGCACCAGGCCGGGGCGGGAGCTGACCAATGAGCAGTTCTTC
>NA|TRBJ1-2|TRBV7-2|NA
CASSALLDGYTF
TGTGCCAGCAGCGCCTTGCTAGACGGCTACACCTTC
>few|TRBJ2-7|TRBV20-1|TRBD2
CSASGLADSYEQYF
TGCAGTGCTTCCGGACTAGCGGACTCCTACGAGCAGTACTTC
>NA|TRBJ2-5|TRBV10-3|TRBD2
CAISLAGGQETQYF
TGTGCCATCAGTCTAGCGGGAGGACAAGAGACCCAGTACTTC
>NA|TRBJ2-1|TRBV29-1|TRBD2
CSVQKGLAGREQFF
TGCAGCGTCCAAAAGGGACTAGCGGGACGGGAGCAGTTCTTC
>NA|TRBJ2-3|TRBV6-6|TRBD2
CASSPVGPSGYF
TGTGCCAGCAGTCCCGTAGGACCTAGCGGGTATTTT
>NA|TRBJ2-7|TRBV6-5|TRBD1
CASSYPGQGDEQYF
TGTGCCAGCAGCTACCCGGGACAGGGCGACGAGCAGTACTTC
>NA|TRBJ2-7|TRBV3-1|TRBD2
CASRSSSGSYEQYF
TGTGCCAGCAGATCCTCTAGCGGGAGCTACGAGCAGTACTTC
>few|TRBJ1-6|TRBV4-2|NA
CASSQDRTVYNSPLHF
TGTGCCAGCAGCCAAGATCGAACAGTCTATAATTCACCCCTCCACTTT
>NA|TRBJ2-5|TRBV20-1|TRBD2
CSAREGTSGEETQYF
TGCAGTGCTAGAGAAGGGACTAGCGGGGAAGAGACCCAGTACTTC
>few|TRBJ1-3|TRBV7-9|NA
CASSWGPISGNTIYF
TGTGCCAGCAGCTGGGGTCCCATCTCTGGAAACACCATATATTTT
>few|TRBJ1-4|TRBV20-1|NA
CSATRPHTNEKLFF
TGCAGTGCCACCAGGCCCCATACTAATGAAAAACTGTTTTTT
>NA|TRBJ2-2|TRBV7-2|TRBD2
CASSLAGGPLGELFF
TGTGCCAGCAGCTTAGCGGGAGGGCCTCTCGGGGAGCTGTTTTTT
>NA|TRBJ2-1|TRBV30|NA
CAAASSYNEQFF
TGTGCGGCAGCAAGCTCCTACAATGAGCAGTTCTTC
>NA|TRBJ2-7|TRBV6-1|NA
CASNLRGAGSYEQYF
TGTGCCAGCAACCTAAGGGGCGCCGGTTCCTACGAGCAGTACTTC
>NA|TRBJ1-5|TRBV18|NA
CASSPGTSNQPQHF
TGTGCCAGCTCGCCCGGGACCAGCAATCAGCCCCAGCATTTT
>NA|TRBJ2-7|TRBV24-1|NA
CATTSGRFPYEQYF
TGTGCCACCACCTCGGGTCGGTTCCCCTACGAGCAGTACTTC
>few|TRBJ2-1|TRBV6-2/TRBV6-3|NA
CASKEGDNEQFF
TGTGCCAGCAAGGAGGGCGACAATGAGCAGTTCTTC
>few|TRBJ2-2|TRBV7-9|NA
CASSPIMETSNTGELFF
TGTGCCAGCAGCCCCATAATGGAGACCTCGAACACCGGGGAGCTGTTTTTT
>many|TRBJ2-7|TRBV18|NA
CASSPRGTSNHEQYF
TGTGCCAGCTCACCAAGGGGAACTAGCAACCACGAGCAGTACTTC
>NA|TRBJ2-5|TRBV11-1|NA
CASSSPPPRLPYIITQETQYF
TGTGCCAGCAGCTCCCCCCCCCCTCGGCTTCCTTATATTATAACCCAAGAGACCCAGTACTTC
>few|TRBJ2-5|TRBV4-2|TRBD1
CASSHRGQTETQYF
TGTGCCAGCAGCCACCGGGGACAGACGGAGACCCAGTACTTC
>many|TRBJ2-2|TRBV18|TRBD1
CASSPLYRGSIANTGELFF
TGTGCCAGCTCACCGTTATACAGGGGAAGTATCGCGAACACCGGGGAGCTGTTTTTT
>many|TRBJ2-7|TRBV3-1|TRBD2
CASSNSGGSYEQYF
TGTGCCAGCAGCAATAGCGGGGGCTCCTACGAGCAGTACTTC
>NA|TRBJ2-7|TRBV12-3/TRBV12-4|NA
CASSPTGIPYEQYF
TGTGCCAGCAGTCCCACAGGGATCCCGTACGAGCAGTACTTC
>NA|TRBJ2-7|TRBV29-1|TRBD2
CSVRLAGGGTYEQYF
TGCAGCGTCAGACTAGCGGGAGGGGGAACCTACGAGCAGTACTTC
>NA|TRBJ2-5|TRBV7-8|NA
CASSLWGRSQETQYF
TGTGCCAGCAGCTTATGGGGCCGGTCCCAAGAGACCCAGTACTTC
>NA|TRBJ2-1|TRBV6-2/TRBV6-3|NA
CASSYSNGNEQFF
TGTGCCAGCAGTTACTCAAACGGAAATGAGCAGTTCTTC
>few|TRBJ2-3|TRBV6-5|TRBD1
CASSFFPPDRAPTDTQYF
TGTGCCAGCAGTTTCTTTCCACCTGACAGGGCTCCCACAGATACGCAGTATTTT
>few|TRBJ2-4|TRBV6-2/TRBV6-3|NA
CASSYLGGNSRSKNIQYF
TGTGCCAGCAGTTACCTGGGAGGAAATAGTCGGTCCAAAAACATTCAGTACTTC
>NA|TRBJ2-6|TRBV21-1|NA
CASSKWYSGANVLTF
TGTGCCAGCAGCAAATGGTACTCTGGGGCCAACGTCCTGACTTTC